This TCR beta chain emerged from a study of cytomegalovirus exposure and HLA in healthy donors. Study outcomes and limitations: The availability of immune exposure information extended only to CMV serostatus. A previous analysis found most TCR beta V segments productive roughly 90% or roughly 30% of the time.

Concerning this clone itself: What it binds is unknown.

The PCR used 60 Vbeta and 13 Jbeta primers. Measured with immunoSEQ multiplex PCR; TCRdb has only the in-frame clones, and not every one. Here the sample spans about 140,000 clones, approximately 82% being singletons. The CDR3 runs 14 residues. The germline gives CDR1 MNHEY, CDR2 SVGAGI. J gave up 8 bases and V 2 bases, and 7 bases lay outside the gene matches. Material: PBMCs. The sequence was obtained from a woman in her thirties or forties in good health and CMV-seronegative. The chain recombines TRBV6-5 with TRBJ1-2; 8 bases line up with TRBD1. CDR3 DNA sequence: TGTGCCAGCAGTTACAGGACAGGGCTCGGAGGCTACACCTTC. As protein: CASSYRTGLGGYTF.